The clone carrying this T cell receptor beta chain was seen a handful of times. The data were taken from a study of cytomegalovirus exposure and HLA in healthy donors. The ends were cut back, 2 bases at V and 5 bases at J, with 9 bases in the middle. Germline-derived CDR1 and CDR2 are SEHNR and FQNEAQ (reference sequence). This CDR3 comprises 14 residues. Primers for the PCR totalled 60 Vbeta and 13 Jbeta. Assay: immunoSEQ multiplex PCR; the TCRdb copy retains only in-frame clones and omits some. The table has 150,000 to 200,000 clones, around 83% seen once. Specimen: PBMCs. The sequence came from a girl aged 2 to 9 in good health and CMV-seropositive. The chain employs TRBV7-9 and TRBJ2-2; tentative D call: TRBD2 (6 bases). The CDR3, as DNA: TGTGCCAGCAGCTTAACGGGAGATACCGGGGAGCTGTTTTTT. Its translation: CASSLTGDTGELFF.